The 20 T cell receptor beta chains below were found in one sample sequenced in a study of T cell responses to AZD1222 COVID-19 vaccine. This table comes from immunoSEQ multiplex PCR, and its TCRdb copy is limited to in-frame clones, with some not included. The table shows over 100,000 clones, with around 87% occurring only once. Sequences were derived from peripheral blood, sampled on day 0 of AZD1222 vaccination. The receptors come from an adult in good health.

CDR3 bases: TGTGCCAGCAGCCTAAAAAACAGGGATCTGTGGAATCAGCCCCAGCATTTT. Its translation: CASSLKNRDLWNQPQHF. This chain links TRBV5-6 with TRBJ1-5; weak D call: TRBD1 (6 bases). The V and J ends lost 4 bases and 4 bases respectively, with 21 bases between them. The germline V gene encodes CDR1 SGHDT and CDR2 YYEEEE. This CDR3 has 17 residues. The entire variable domain, with the rest obtained from reference TRBV5-6 and TRBJ1-5, is as follows: DAGVTQSPTHLIKTRGQQVTLRCSPKSGHDTVSWYQQALGQGPQFIFQYYEEEERQRGNFPDRFSGHQFPNYSSELNVNALLLGDSALYLCASSLKNRDLWNQPQHFGDGTRLSIL.

The chain recombines TRBV5-1 with TRBJ2-7; D remains ambiguous. Per germline, CDR1 SGHRS and CDR2 YFSETQ. V was cut by 2 bases and J by 2 bases, with 11 bases left in between. CDR3 size: 14 residues. The CDR3 nucleotides read TGCGCCAGCAGCTTCCTGTACGATACCTACGAGCAGTACTTC. Its translation is CASSFLYDTYEQYF.

V gene TRBV5-1 combines with J gene TRBJ2-7; TRBD1 is a possible D gene (6 bases). This CDR3 spans 14 amino acids. Trimming stripped 5 bases from V and 4 bases from J, with 16 bases between. CDR1 is SGHRS, CDR2 YFSETQ, per germline. For the CDR3, the DNA is TGCGCCAGCAGTCCCGACAGGATGGCGTACGAGCAGTACTTC. This gives the protein CASSPDRMAYEQYF.

The chain couples TRBV2 to TRBJ2-5; D uncertain. Between the trimmed V and J ends, which lost 6 bases and 2 bases, there was a span of 7 bases. The CDR3 runs to 12 residues. Germline assignment: CDR1 SNHLY and CDR2 FYNNEI. The CDR3 loop is CASRDGQETQYF. The CDR3 coding sequence is TGTGCCAGCAGAGACGGTCAAGAGACCCAGTACTTC.

The chain is built from TRBV4-3 and TRBJ2-3; 8 positions match TRBD1. J was trimmed by 1 base and V by 3 bases; bases with no gene match: 15. The CDR3 length is 19 residues. CDR1 and CDR2 (germline): LGHNA, YSLEER. The CDR3 spells CASSQGGRTGINRTDTQYF. The CDR3 nucleotides are TGCGCCAGCAGCCAGGGGGGTCGGACAGGGATTAATCGCACAGATACGCAGTATTTT.

The CDR3 here is CASSSIAGEQFF. The CDR3 DNA sequence: TGTGCCAGCAGCTCGATAGCGGGAGAGCAGTTCTTC. The chain combines TRBV7-2 with TRBJ2-1; 8 bases match TRBD2. The V segment lost 4 bases and the J segment 10 bases; nucleotides outside the gene matches: 3. Germline CDR1 SGHTA, CDR2 FQGNSA. This CDR3 has 12 residues. Combining the CDR3 with reference TRBV7-2 and TRBJ2-1 gives the whole variable domain GAGVSQSPSNKVTEKGKDVELRCDPISGHTALYWYRQSLGQGLEFLIYFQGNSAPDKSGLPSDRFSAERTGGSVSTLTIQRTQQEDSAVYLCASSSIAGEQFFGPGTRLTVL.

The chain employs TRBV4-2 and TRBJ2-1; D is possibly TRBD2 (6 bases). The CDR3 totals 15 residues. CDR1 is LGHNA and CDR2 is YNFKEQ in the germline V gene. V was clipped by 2 bases and J by 0 bases, with 8 bases between them. The CDR3 DNA follows: TGTGCCAGCAGCCAAAACGGGAGCTCCTACAATGAGCAGTTCTTC. It specifies CASSQNGSSYNEQFF.

The CDR3 bases are TGTGCTAGTGGTTTGGTCCACGGGGACTTAAACATTCAGTACTTC. This translates into CASGLVHGDLNIQYF. The chain recombines TRBV12-5 with TRBJ2-4; perhaps TRBD2 as D (6 bases). CDR3 length: 15 amino acids. V lost 0 bases to trimming and J lost 6 bases, with 12 bases between them. Germline V gene data show CDR1 as LGHNT and CDR2 as FRNRAP.

The chain uses TRBV5-4 and TRBJ1-1; perhaps TRBD1 as D (5 bases). In germline, CDR1 is SGHNT, CDR2 YYREEE (reference sequence). Trimming removed 4 bases at V and 0 bases at J, with 10 bases between. The CDR3 is 14 amino acids. Written as DNA, the CDR3 is TGTGCCAGCAGCCTACAGGCTATGAACACTGAAGCTTTCTTT. Translated: CASSLQAMNTEAFF.

The chain recombines TRBV4-1 with TRBJ1-4; D is possibly TRBD1 (5 bases). This CDR3 comprises 17 residues. V gave up 0 bases and J gave up 5 bases, with 16 bases separating them. CDR1 MGHRA and CDR2 YSYEKL come from the germline V gene. DNA of the CDR3: TGCGCCAGCAGCCAAGATCCGGGTCCAGGGATGAATGAAAAACTGTTTTTT. It yields the protein CASSQDPGPGMNEKLFF.

For the CDR3, the DNA is TGTGCCAGCAGTGACAGGGGCGCCTACGAGCAGTACTTC. It yields the protein CASSDRGAYEQYF. The chain links TRBV6-1 to TRBJ2-7; D may be TRBD1 (6 bases). V lost 3 bases to trimming and J lost 2 bases, with 8 bases between them. From germline, CDR1 is MNHNS and CDR2 SASEGT. This CDR3 is built from 13 residues.

The chain uses TRBV28 and TRBJ1-1; the D is unclear. V was pared by 1 base and J by 1 base, with 4 bases between. This CDR3 is 13 amino acids long. Germline CDR1 is MDHEN and CDR2 is SYDVKM. In DNA, the CDR3 is TGTGCCAGCAGTTTATCGGGGAACACTGAAGCTTTCTTT. Amino acids: CASSLSGNTEAFF.

This rearrangement joins TRBV6-5 to TRBJ1-1; D is unclear. V lost 5 bases to trimming and J lost 0 bases, with 10 bases between them. CDR1 MNHEY and CDR2 SVGAGI come from the germline V gene. This CDR3 contains 14 residues. The CDR3 nucleotides are TGTGCCAGCAGTCATAGGACCGTGAACACTGAAGCTTTCTTT. It codes for CASSHRTVNTEAFF.

The V call is TRBV28, the J call TRBJ1-2; D call uncertain. V lost 3 bases and J 4 bases, leaving 6 bases between the germline ends. CDR3 length equals 12 residues. In germline, CDR1 is MDHEN, CDR2 SYDVKM. The CDR3 nucleotides read TGTGCCAGCAGTTTCTCAGCCTATGGCTACACCTTC. Residues: CASSFSAYGYTF.

This chain connects TRBV10-1 to TRBJ2-1; D is undetermined. Between the trimmed V and J ends, which lost 7 bases and 7 bases, there was a span of 5 bases. The CDR3 length is 10 residues. Germline V gene data show CDR1 as WNHNN and CDR2 as SYGVQD (reference sequence). This CDR3 is CASIVNEQFF. The CDR3 DNA reads as TGCGCCAGCATCGTAAATGAGCAGTTCTTC.

This chain links TRBV28 with TRBJ2-2; 14 nucleotides align to TRBD2. V was clipped by 2 bases and J by 6 bases; unmatched bases: 5. CDR1 MDHEN and CDR2 SYDVKM come from the germline V gene. This CDR3 spans 17 amino acids. The CDR3 DNA sequence: TGTGCCAGCAGTTTAGGGAAGGGACTAGCGGGGGCCGGGGAGCTGTTTTTT. Translating it yields CASSLGKGLAGAGELFF.

V gene TRBV29-1 combines with J gene TRBJ1-2, with D possibly TRBD1 on 5 matching bases. The CDR3 covers 11 residues. The germline gives CDR1 SQVTM, CDR2 ANQGSEA. Trimming took 4 bases from V and 12 from J, leaving 15 bases between them. The CDR3 here is CSVGGEGSDTF. CDR3 coding DNA: TGCAGCGTTGGCGGAGAGGGGTCGGACACCTTC.

This clone was picked up one time. The V gene is TRBV11-2, the J gene TRBJ1-2, with 7 bases matching TRBD1. Per germline, CDR1 SGHAT and CDR2 FQNNGV. V lost 5 bases to trimming and J lost 6 bases; unmatched junction nucleotides: 12. The CDR3 is 15 residues long. CDR3 sequence: CASSPTDRQGDGYTF. For the CDR3, the DNA is TGTGCCAGCAGCCCAACCGACCGACAGGGCGATGGCTACACCTTC.

This clone was detected a few times. The V gene is TRBV13, the J gene TRBJ1-1; D might be TRBD1 (5 bases). The CDR3 runs 16 residues. The V gene's germline CDR1 is PRHDT and CDR2 FYEKMQ (reference sequence). Trimming pared 5 bases from V and 1 base from J, leaving 17 bases between. The CDR3 nucleotides read TGTGCCAGCAGCCCCTGGGGCCGGGAAGGGAACACTGAAGCTTTCTTT. It yields the protein CASSPWGREGNTEAFF.

The chain employs TRBV7-9 and TRBJ1-4, with TRBD1 matching over 10 bases. The CDR3 sequence is 14 residues long. Germline V lookup: CDR1 SEHNR, CDR2 FQNEAQ (reference sequence). The V segment lost 0 bases and the J segment 10 bases; nucleotides outside the gene matches: 2. The CDR3 sequence: CASSLAGQGLKLFF. The CDR3 region has the DNA TGTGCCAGCAGCTTAGCGGGACAGGGGCTAAAACTGTTTTTT.